A single sample gave rise to the 19 T cell receptor beta chains below, sequenced in a study of blood T cells in healthy people across ages. Together with a sample-barcoded 5' primer, a J-beta primer mix was included in a second PCR lasting roughly 6 to 12 cycles. Using its own MiXCR run on the 5' RACE reads, TCRdb lists one record per CDR3 protein. The sample yields 1.8 million or so distinct CDR3 sequences, roughly two fifths seen once. The sequenced sample was blood. The origin of the receptors is a human donor in good health.

This clonotype was found many times. The V call is TRBV7-2, the J call TRBJ1-2; D gene uncertain. Germline assignment: CDR1 SGHTA and CDR2 FQGNSA. V shed 1 base and J shed 8 bases, with 11 bases lying between them. This CDR3 is 13 amino acids long. CDR3 in amino acids: CASSLVQVWGYTF. The CDR3 bases are TGTGCCAGCAGCTTAGTCCAGGTTTGGGGCTACACCTTC.

J is TRBJ2-7 and V is TRBV28; D ambiguous. The V end lost 8 bases, the J end lost 0 bases, and 14 bases lay between the germline ends. The CDR3 has 14 residues. From germline, CDR1 is MDHEN and CDR2 SYDVKM. The CDR3 nucleotides are TGTGCCAGCGTAGTTGGCAGCCACTCCTACGAGCAGTACTTC. Protein: CASVVGSHSYEQYF.

This clonotype was counted between two and nine times. The rearrangement links TRBV4-3 to TRBJ2-2, with D perhaps matching TRBD2 (6 bases). V shed 0 bases and J shed 5 bases, with 16 bases lying between them. Looked up from germline, CDR1 is LGHNA and CDR2 is YSLEER. The CDR3 loop spans 17 amino acids. The CDR3 DNA reads as TGCGCCAGCAGCCAAGATTTGGGATTTCGGGGGACCGGGGAGCTGTTTTTT. Amino acid sequence: CASSQDLGFRGTGELFF.

This clonotype was counted only a few times. V gene TRBV20-1 combines with J gene TRBJ1-5, with D perhaps TRBD1 (6 bases). CDR3 size: 13 residues. Germline V gives CDR1 DFQATT, CDR2 SNEGSKA (reference sequence). V lost 6 bases and J 5 bases, leaving 14 bases between the germline ends. The CDR3 bases are TGCAGTGCCGCGAGGGGGGGCGATCAGCCCCAGCATTTT. Protein: CSAARGGDQPQHF.

This clonotype showed up just a few times. V gene TRBV2 combines with J gene TRBJ2-3, with D uncertain. Trimming pared 2 bases from V and 2 bases from J, leaving 11 bases between. The CDR3 runs 15 residues. The V gene's germline CDR1 is SNHLY and CDR2 FYNNEI. CDR3 nucleotides: TGTGCCAGCAGTGAAACCGGAACACACACAGATACGCAGTATTTT. Translated: CASSETGTHTDTQYF.

This clonotype was detected a few times. The chain employs TRBV12-3 or TRBV12-4 and TRBJ1-1, with TRBD1 matching over 8 bases. The CDR3 contains 14 residues. J gave up 7 bases and V 10 bases, and 14 bases lay outside the gene matches. The CDR3 region has the DNA TGTGCCACCGACACTGAGGACAGGGCCGGTGAAGCTTTCTTT. It yields the protein CATDTEDRAGEAFF.

The chain employs TRBV7-2 and TRBJ1-2; the D is unclear. Germline CDR1 reads SGHTA; CDR2 reads FQGNSA. This CDR3 has 15 amino acids. V lost 5 bases to trimming and J lost 4 bases, with 17 bases between them. Here the CDR3 DNA reads TGTGCCAGCAGCCCTCGGGCCGGCAGTCCCTATGGCTACACCTTC. Translation gives CASSPRAGSPYGYTF.

This clonotype was recorded a few times. The rearrangement links TRBV2 to TRBJ2-7; a possible D gene is TRBD1 (5 bases). The germline V and J ends were trimmed by 8 bases and 2 bases, with 10 bases remaining between them. This CDR3 spans 12 amino acids. CDR1 and CDR2 (germline): SNHLY, FYNNEI. This CDR3 reads CASEDTTYEQYF. As DNA, the CDR3 is TGTGCCAGCGAGGACACGACCTACGAGCAGTACTTC.

This clonotype occurred a few times. The genes are TRBV4-2 and TRBJ2-1; TRBD2 matches at 14 bases. The CDR3 loop spans 16 amino acids. Germline V gene lookup returns CDR1 LGHNA and CDR2 YNFKEQ. The V segment lost 3 bases and the J segment 15 bases; nucleotides outside the gene matches: 13. The CDR3, as DNA: TGTGCCAGCAGCCAGACTGCCGGGACTAGCGGGGGACCCAGGTTCTTC. This translates into CASSQTAGTSGGPRFF.

The rearrangement joins TRBV15 to TRBJ2-7, with D perhaps matching TRBD1 (5 bases). The V end was cut by 5 bases, the J end by 2 bases, with 19 bases between. The CDR3 has 16 amino acids. CDR1 is LNHNV, CDR2 YYDKDF, per germline (reference sequence). The CDR3 reads CATSPSRAVSTYEQYF. The CDR3 DNA is TGTGCCACCAGCCCCTCCAGGGCAGTCTCAACCTACGAGCAGTACTTC.

The chain recombines TRBV14 with TRBJ1-1, with 9 bases fitting TRBD1. The J segment lost 7 bases and the V segment lost 4 bases, leaving 10 bases of the junction unmatched. The CDR3 loop spans 15 amino acids. The germline V gene encodes CDR1 SGHDN and CDR2 FVKESK. The CDR3 DNA follows: TGTGCCAGCAGCCCAAGACAGGGGGGACAACTTGAAGCTTTCTTT. Translation gives CASSPRQGGQLEAFF.

This clonotype came up a few times. V usage is TRBV5-6 and J usage is TRBJ2-7; D is possibly TRBD1 or TRBD2 (5 bases each). The CDR3 is 15 amino acids. V gave up 4 bases and J gave up 2 bases, with 16 bases separating them. Germline CDR1 reads SGHDT; CDR2 reads YYEEEE. The CDR3 spells CASSRWWGIAYEQYF. CDR3 DNA sequence: TGTGCCAGCAGCCGATGGTGGGGGATAGCCTACGAGCAGTACTTC.

CDR3 DNA: TGTGCCAGCAGTGACAGGGAAAGTGGGGCCAAAAACATTCAGTACTTC. Protein sequence: CASSDRESGAKNIQYF. V gene TRBV6-1 combines with J gene TRBJ2-4, with D perhaps matching TRBD1 (5 bases). This CDR3 is built from 16 residues. Deletions cut 3 bases from V and 1 base from J, with 13 bases between. Germline CDR1 MNHNS, CDR2 SASEGT.

V usage is TRBV29-1 and J usage is TRBJ2-7; the D gene could be TRBD1 or TRBD2 (6 bases each). The length of the CDR3 is 12 residues. The germline V gene has CDR1 SQVTM and CDR2 ANQGSEA. Trimming pared 7 bases from V and 6 bases from J, leaving 16 bases between. The CDR3 nucleotides read TGCAGCGGTAAGACGGGGGCGGGCGAGCAGTACTTC. This translates into CSGKTGAGEQYF.

This chain uses TRBV20-1 with TRBJ2-1; TRBD2 matches 7 bases. CDR1 and CDR2 from the germline V gene are DFQATT and SNEGSKA (reference sequence). V lost 2 bases to trimming and J lost 3 bases; unmatched junction nucleotides: 10. CDR3 size: 16 residues. Written as DNA, the CDR3 is TGCAGTGCTAGATGGGATCTAGCGGAACGCTACAATGAGCAGTTCTTC. It encodes CSARWDLAERYNEQFF.

The chain recombines TRBV25-1 with TRBJ2-5; no clear D. Near its end, the DNA agrees better with TRBJ2-7, so the J call may be wrong. The CDR3 spans 12 residues. Germline assignment: CDR1 MGHDK and CDR2 SYGVNS. The CDR3 DNA is TGTGCCAGCAGTGACTTGGACTACGAGCAGTACTTC. It is translated as CASSDLDYEQYF.

As for this clonotype: In this CDR3 the conserved last residue, phenylalanine or tryptophan, is missing, so a read error is likely. This chain joins TRBV4-1 and TRBJ2-5; D perhaps matches TRBD1 (5 bases). The CDR3 totals 18 residues. V lost 0 bases, J lost 0 bases, and 17 bases lay in between. From germline, CDR1 is MGHRA and CDR2 YSYEKL. DNA for the CDR3: TGCGCCAGCAGCCAAGATCCAGTGATGACAGTAAACCAAGAGACCCAGTACCTC. Encoded protein: CASSQDPVMTVNQETQYL.

The J gene is TRBJ2-7, the V gene TRBV5-1, with unresolved D. V was pared by 0 bases and J by 4 bases, with 8 bases between. CDR3 size: 13 residues. The germline V gene encodes CDR1 SGHRS and CDR2 YFSETQ. The CDR3 spells CASSLGKGYEQYF. CDR3 DNA sequence: TGCGCCAGCAGCTTGGGAAAAGGGTACGAGCAGTACTTC. Full variable domain (remainder filled in from reference TRBV5-1 and TRBJ2-7): KAGVTQTPRYLIKTRGQQVTLSCSPISGHRSVSWYQQTPGQGLQFLFEYFSETQRNKGNFPGRFSGRQFSNSRSEMNVSTLELGDSALYLCASSLGKGYEQYFGPGTRLTVT.

V gene TRBV15 combines with J gene TRBJ1-1, with D tentatively TRBD1 (5 bases). CDR1 and CDR2 (germline): LNHNV, YYDKDF (reference sequence). The germline V and J ends were trimmed by 2 bases and 5 bases, with 15 bases remaining between them. The CDR3 covers 15 residues. CDR3 in DNA: TGTGCCACCAGCAGAAACCAGGGAGGTGGTACTGAAGCTTTCTTT. Translation gives CATSRNQGGGTEAFF.